These 8 T cell receptor beta chains were all obtained from the same sample, sequenced in a study of blood T cell repertoires in COVID-19. Only in-frame clones appear in the TCRdb table, and some are missing; sequencing was by immunoSEQ multiplex PCR. The sample lists about 22,000 clones; 91% were seen once. The sample comprised peripheral blood. These receptors were taken from a woman aged 70-85 years with active COVID-19.

This clone was detected once. This chain connects TRBV5-1 to TRBJ2-3; perhaps TRBD1 as D (5 bases). The CDR3 covers 17 residues. Germline V CDR1 and CDR2: SGHRS, YFSETQ. V was trimmed by 4 bases and J by 1 base, leaving 19 bases between them. The CDR3 reads CASSPEGLGQRTDTQYF. Written as DNA, the CDR3 is TGCGCCAGCAGCCCGGAAGGTCTAGGACAACGCACAGATACGCAGTATTTT.

The chain links TRBV6-6 to TRBJ2-7; D perhaps matches TRBD1 (5 bases). The V gene lost 11 bases and the J gene lost 2 bases, with 19 bases spanning the gap. Germline V CDR1 and CDR2: MNHNY, SVGAGI (reference sequence). The CDR3 runs 14 residues. DNA for the CDR3: TGTGCCTCCCGACAGCTTACTGGCGCCTACGAGCAGTACTTC. Its protein product is CASRQLTGAYEQYF.

The chain is built from TRBV28 and TRBJ1-3; 7 bases are shared with TRBD1. The trim removed 6 bases at V and 3 bases at J, leaving 5 bases unmatched. The V gene's germline CDR1 is MDHEN and CDR2 SYDVKM. This CDR3 has 14 residues. CDR3 DNA: TGTGCCAGCAGACAAGGACAGGATGGAAACACCATATATTTT. It codes for CASRQGQDGNTIYF.

The chain uses TRBV2 and TRBJ2-2, with TRBD1 matching 8 bases. V shed 1 base and J 9 bases; nucleotides not matched to a gene: 4. The CDR3 extends over 14 amino acids. Germline CDR1 SNHLY, CDR2 FYNNEI. CDR3 sequence (DNA): TGTGCCAGCAGTGAAGTCGGCAGGGGGCGGGAGCTGTTTTTT. This codes for CASSEVGRGRELFF.

DNA of the CDR3: TGCGCCAGCAGCCCGGGACAGCAAGAGACCCAGTACTTC. It yields the protein CASSPGQQETQYF. This sequence joins TRBV5-1 and TRBJ2-5; 7 positions match TRBD1. V lost 4 bases and J lost 2; bases outside the gene matches: 2. Germline V gene data show CDR1 as SGHRS and CDR2 as YFSETQ. The CDR3 has 13 residues. The variable domain in full, completed from reference TRBV5-1 and TRBJ2-5, reads KAGVTQTPRYLIKTRGQQVTLSCSPISGHRSVSWYQQTPGQGLQFLFEYFSETQRNKGNFPGRFSGRQFSNSRSEMNVSTLELGDSALYLCASSPGQQETQYFGPGTRLLVL.

The V call is TRBV10-3, the J call TRBJ2-1, with D perhaps matching TRBD1 (6 bases). Trimming took 5 bases from V and 15 from J, leaving 14 bases between them. CDR1 and CDR2 from the germline V gene are ENHRY and SYGVKD. The CDR3 length is 11 residues. The CDR3: CAISSTGVWFF. Here the CDR3 DNA reads TGTGCCATCAGTTCGACAGGTGTCTGGTTCTTC.

This clone came up once. This sequence joins TRBV14 and TRBJ2-7; D may be TRBD2 (6 bases). The V and J ends lost 4 bases and 5 bases respectively, with 12 bases between them. The CDR3 covers 13 residues. Germline V CDR1 and CDR2: SGHDN, FVKESK. CDR3 loop: CASSPGVRHEQYF. The DNA of the CDR3 is TGTGCCAGCAGCCCGGGAGTTAGGCACGAGCAGTACTTC.

This clone was observed a handful of times. The chain recombines TRBV27 with TRBJ2-7, with 12 nucleotides matching TRBD1. The CDR3 has 15 residues. Germline CDR1 is MNHEY and CDR2 is SMNVEV (reference sequence). V lost 2 bases and J lost 4; bases outside the gene matches: 3. The chain's CDR3 is CASSLTGQGAYEQYF. CDR3 DNA sequence: TGTGCCAGCAGTTTAACGGGACAGGGGGCATACGAGCAGTACTTC.